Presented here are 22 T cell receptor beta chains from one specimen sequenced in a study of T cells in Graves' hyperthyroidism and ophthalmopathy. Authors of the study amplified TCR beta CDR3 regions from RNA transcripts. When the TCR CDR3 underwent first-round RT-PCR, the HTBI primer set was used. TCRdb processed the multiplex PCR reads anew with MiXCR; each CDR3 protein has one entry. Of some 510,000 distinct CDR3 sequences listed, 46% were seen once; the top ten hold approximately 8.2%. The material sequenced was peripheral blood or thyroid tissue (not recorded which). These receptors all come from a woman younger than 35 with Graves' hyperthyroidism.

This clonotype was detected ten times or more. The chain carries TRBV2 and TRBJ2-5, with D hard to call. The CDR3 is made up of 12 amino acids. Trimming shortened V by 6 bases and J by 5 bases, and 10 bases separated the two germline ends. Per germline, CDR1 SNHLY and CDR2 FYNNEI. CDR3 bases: TGTGCCAGCAGGAGGTCCGGGGAGACCCAGTACTTC. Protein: CASRRSGETQYF.

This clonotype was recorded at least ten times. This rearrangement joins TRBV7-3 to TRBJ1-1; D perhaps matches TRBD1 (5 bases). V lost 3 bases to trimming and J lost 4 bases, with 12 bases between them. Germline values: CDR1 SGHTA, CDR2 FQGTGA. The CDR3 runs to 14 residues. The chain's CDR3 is CASSFGPGGTEAFF. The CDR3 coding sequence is TGTGCCAGCAGCTTTGGCCCCGGGGGCACTGAAGCTTTCTTT.

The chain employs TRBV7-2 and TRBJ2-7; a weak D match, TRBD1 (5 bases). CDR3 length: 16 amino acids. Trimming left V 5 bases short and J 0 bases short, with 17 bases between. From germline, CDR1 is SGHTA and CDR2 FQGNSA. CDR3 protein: CASSQIAGPSSYEQYF. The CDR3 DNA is TGTGCCAGCAGCCAAATCGCAGGGCCGAGCTCCTACGAGCAGTACTTC.

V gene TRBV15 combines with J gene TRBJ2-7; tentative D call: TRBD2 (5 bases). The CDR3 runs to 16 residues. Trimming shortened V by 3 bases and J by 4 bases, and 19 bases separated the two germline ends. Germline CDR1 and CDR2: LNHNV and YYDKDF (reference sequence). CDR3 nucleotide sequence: TGTGCCACCAGCAGCTTAGATCCGGGGAACGCGTACGAGCAGTACTTC. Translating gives CATSSLDPGNAYEQYF. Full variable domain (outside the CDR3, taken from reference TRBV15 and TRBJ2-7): DAMVIQNPRYQVTQFGKPVTLSCSQTLNHNVMYWYQQKSSQAPKLLFHYYDKDFNNEADTPDNFQSRRPNTSFCFLDIRSPGLGDTAMYLCATSSLDPGNAYEQYFGPGTRLTVT.

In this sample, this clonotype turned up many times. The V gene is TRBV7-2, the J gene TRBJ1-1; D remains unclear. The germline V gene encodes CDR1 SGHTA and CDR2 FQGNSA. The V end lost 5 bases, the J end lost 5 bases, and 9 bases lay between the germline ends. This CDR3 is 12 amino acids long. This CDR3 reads CASSPGVTEAFF. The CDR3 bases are TGTGCCAGCAGCCCCGGTGTGACTGAAGCTTTCTTT.

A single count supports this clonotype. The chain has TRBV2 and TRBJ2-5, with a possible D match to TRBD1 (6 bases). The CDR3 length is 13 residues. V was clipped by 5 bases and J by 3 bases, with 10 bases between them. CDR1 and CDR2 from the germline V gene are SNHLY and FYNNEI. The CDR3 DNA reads TGTGCCAGCAGTCAGGGGTACAAAGAGACCCAGTACTTC. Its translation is CASSQGYKETQYF.

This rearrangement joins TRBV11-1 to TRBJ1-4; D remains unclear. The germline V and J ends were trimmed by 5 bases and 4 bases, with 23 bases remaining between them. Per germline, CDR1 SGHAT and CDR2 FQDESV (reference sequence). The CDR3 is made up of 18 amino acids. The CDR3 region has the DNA TGTGCCAGCAGCCAAGAGATTGAGCGTGGCGGCGGTAATGAAAAACTGTTTTTT. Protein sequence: CASSQEIERGGGNEKLFF.

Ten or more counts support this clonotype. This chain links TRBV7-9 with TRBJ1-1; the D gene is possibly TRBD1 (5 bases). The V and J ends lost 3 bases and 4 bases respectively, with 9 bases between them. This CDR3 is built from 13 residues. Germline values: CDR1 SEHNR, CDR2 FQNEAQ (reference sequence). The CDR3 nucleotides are TGTGCCAGCAGCTTGGCAGGGCCCACTGAAGCTTTCTTT. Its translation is CASSLAGPTEAFF.

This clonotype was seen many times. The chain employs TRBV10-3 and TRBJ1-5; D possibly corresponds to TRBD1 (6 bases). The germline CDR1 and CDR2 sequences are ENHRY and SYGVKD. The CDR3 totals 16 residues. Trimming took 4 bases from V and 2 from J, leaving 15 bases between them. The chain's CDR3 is CAISGVDSPGNQPQHF. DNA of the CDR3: TGTGCCATCAGTGGAGTGGACAGCCCAGGCAATCAGCCCCAGCATTTT.

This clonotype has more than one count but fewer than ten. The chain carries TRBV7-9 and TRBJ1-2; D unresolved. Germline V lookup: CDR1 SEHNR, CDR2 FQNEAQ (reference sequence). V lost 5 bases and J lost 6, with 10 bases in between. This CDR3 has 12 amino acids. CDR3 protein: CASSPGPDGYTF. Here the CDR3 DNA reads TGTGCCAGCAGCCCCGGGCCGGATGGCTACACCTTC.

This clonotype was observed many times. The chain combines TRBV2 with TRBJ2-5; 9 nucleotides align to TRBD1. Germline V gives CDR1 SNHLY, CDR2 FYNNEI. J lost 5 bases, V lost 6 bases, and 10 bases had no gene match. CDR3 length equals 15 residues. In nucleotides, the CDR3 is TGTGCCAGCAGCGGAACGGGGACAGGGAGGGAGACCCAGTACTTC. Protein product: CASSGTGTGRETQYF.

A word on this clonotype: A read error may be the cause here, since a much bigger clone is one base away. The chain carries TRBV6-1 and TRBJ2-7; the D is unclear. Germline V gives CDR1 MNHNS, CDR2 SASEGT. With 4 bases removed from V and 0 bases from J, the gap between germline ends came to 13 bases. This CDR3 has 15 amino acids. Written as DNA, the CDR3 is TGTGCCAGCAGTGTTCGTGGAGTGAACTCCTACGAGCAGTACTTC. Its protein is CASSVRGVNSYEQYF.

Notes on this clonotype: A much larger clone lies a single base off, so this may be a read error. The CDR3 reads CSVEGVSGANVLTF. The DNA for the CDR3 is TGCAGCGTTGAGGGTGTCTCTGGGGCCAACGTCCTGACTTTC. This rearrangement joins TRBV29-1 to TRBJ2-6; D uncertain. The CDR3 consists of 14 residues. Germline values: CDR1 SQVTM, CDR2 ANQGSEA. Trimming stripped 3 bases from V and 0 bases from J, with 6 bases between.

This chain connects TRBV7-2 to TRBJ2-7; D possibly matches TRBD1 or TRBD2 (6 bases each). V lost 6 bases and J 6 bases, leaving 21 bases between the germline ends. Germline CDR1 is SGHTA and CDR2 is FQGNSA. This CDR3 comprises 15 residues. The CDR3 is CASSLGAGRQGEQYF. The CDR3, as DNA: TGTGCCAGCAGTTTGGGGGCAGGGAGGCAGGGCGAGCAGTACTTC.

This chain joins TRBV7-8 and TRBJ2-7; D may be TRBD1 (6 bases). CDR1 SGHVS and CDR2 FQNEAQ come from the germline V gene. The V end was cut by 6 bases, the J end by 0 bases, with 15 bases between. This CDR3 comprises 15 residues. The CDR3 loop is CASSSLDRSSYEQYF. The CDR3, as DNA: TGTGCCAGCAGTTCCCTCGACAGGAGCTCCTACGAGCAGTACTTC.

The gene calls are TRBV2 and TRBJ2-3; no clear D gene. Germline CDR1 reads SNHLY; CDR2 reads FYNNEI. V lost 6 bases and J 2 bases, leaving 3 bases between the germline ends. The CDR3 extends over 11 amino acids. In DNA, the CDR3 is TGTGCCAGCAGCCACACAGATACGCAGTATTTT. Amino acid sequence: CASSHTDTQYF. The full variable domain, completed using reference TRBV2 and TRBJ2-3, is EPEVTQTPSHQVTQMGQEVILRCVPISNHLYFYWYRQILGQKVEFLVSFYNNEISEKSEIFDDQFSVERPDGSNFTLKIRSTKLEDSAMYFCASSHTDTQYFGPGTRLTVL.

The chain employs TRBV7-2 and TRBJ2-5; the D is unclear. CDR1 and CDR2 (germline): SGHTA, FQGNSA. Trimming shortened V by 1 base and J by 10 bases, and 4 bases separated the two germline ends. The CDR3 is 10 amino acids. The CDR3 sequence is CASSLGHQYF. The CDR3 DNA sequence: TGTGCCAGCAGCTTAGGACACCAGTACTTC.

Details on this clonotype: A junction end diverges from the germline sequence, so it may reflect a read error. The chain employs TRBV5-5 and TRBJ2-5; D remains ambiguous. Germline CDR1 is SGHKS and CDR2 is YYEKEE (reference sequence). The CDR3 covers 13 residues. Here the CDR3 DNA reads TGTGCCTGCAGCCTACAGTACCAAGAGACCCAGTACTTC. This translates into CACSLQYQETQYF.

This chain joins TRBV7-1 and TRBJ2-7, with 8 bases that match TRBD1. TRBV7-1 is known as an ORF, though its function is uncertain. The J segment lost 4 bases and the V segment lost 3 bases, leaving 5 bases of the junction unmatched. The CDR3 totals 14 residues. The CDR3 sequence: CASSSTDRDYEQYF. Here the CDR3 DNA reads TGTGCCAGCAGCTCGACGGACAGGGATTACGAGCAGTACTTC.

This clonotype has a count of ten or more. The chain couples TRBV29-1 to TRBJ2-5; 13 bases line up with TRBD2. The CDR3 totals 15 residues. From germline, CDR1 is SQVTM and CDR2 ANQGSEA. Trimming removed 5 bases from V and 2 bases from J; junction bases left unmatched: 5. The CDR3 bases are TGCAGCGTTAAGGGACTAGCGGGGCTACAAGAGACCCAGTACTTC. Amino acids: CSVKGLAGLQETQYF.

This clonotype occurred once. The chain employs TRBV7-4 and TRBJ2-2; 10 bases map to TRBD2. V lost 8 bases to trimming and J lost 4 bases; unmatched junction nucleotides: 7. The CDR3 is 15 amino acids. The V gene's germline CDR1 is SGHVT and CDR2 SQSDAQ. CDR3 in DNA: TGTGCCAGCGGCATAGCGGGAGGTGGCACCGGGGAGCTGTTTTTT. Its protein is CASGIAGGGTGELFF.

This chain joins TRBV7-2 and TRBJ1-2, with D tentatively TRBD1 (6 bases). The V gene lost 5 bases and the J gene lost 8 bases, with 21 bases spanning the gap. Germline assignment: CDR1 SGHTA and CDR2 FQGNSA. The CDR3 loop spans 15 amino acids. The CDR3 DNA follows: TGTGCCAGCAGCCCCTCGGCAGGGGCCGGAGAGGGCTACACCTTC. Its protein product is CASSPSAGAGEGYTF.